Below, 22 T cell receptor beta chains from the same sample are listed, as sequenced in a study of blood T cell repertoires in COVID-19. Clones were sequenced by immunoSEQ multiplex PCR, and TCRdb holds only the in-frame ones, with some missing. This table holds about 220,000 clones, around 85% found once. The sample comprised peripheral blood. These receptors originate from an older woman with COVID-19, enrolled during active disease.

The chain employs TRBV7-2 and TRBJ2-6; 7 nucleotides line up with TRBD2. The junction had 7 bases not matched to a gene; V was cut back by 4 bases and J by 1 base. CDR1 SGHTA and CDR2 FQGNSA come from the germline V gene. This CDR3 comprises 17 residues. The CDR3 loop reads CASSSNGGGSGANVLTF. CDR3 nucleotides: TGTGCCAGCAGCTCAAACGGGGGAGGGTCTGGGGCCAACGTCCTGACTTTC.

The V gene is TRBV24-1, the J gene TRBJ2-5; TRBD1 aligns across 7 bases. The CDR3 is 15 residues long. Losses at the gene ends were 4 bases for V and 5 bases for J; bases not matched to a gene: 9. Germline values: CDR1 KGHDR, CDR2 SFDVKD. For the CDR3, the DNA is TGTGCCACCAGTGACAACAGGGGAGTAGGGGAGACCCAGTACTTC. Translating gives CATSDNRGVGETQYF.

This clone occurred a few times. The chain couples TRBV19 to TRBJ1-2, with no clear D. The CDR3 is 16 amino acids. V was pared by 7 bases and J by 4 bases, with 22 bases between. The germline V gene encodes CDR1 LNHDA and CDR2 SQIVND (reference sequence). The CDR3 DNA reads TGTGCCAGTACTAAAGGGAGAGCGCCGGTGGGCTATGGCTACACCTTC. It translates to CASTKGRAPVGYGYTF.

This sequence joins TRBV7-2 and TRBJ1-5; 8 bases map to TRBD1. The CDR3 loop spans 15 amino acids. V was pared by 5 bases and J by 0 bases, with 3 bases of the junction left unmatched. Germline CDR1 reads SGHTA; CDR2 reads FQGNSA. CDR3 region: CASSPTGDSNQPQHF. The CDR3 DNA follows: TGTGCCAGCAGCCCGACAGGGGATAGCAATCAGCCCCAGCATTTT.

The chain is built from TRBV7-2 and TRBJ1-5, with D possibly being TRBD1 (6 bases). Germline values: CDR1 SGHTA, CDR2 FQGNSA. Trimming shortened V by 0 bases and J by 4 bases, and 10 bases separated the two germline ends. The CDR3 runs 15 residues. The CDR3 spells CASSLAVGQNQPQHF. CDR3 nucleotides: TGTGCCAGCAGCTTAGCGGTAGGACAGAATCAGCCCCAGCATTTT.

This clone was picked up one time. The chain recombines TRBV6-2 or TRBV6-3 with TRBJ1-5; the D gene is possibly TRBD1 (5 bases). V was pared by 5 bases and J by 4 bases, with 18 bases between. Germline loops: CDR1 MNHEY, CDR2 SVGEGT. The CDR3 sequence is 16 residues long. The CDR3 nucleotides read TGTGCCAGCAGTGGCCTCGGCGGGGGTAGAAATCAGCCCCAGCATTTT. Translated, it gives CASSGLGGGRNQPQHF.

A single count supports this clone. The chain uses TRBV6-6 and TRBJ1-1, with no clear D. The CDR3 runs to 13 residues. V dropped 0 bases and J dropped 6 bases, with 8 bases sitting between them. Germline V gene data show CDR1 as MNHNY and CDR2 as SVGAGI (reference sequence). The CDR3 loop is CASSYSGEPEAFF. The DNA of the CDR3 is TGTGCCAGCAGTTACTCGGGCGAACCTGAAGCTTTCTTT.

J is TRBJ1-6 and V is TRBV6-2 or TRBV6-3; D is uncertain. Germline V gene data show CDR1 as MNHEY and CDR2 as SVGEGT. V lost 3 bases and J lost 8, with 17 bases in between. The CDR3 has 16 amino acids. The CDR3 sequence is CASSYWSTKKDSPLHF. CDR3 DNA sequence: TGTGCCAGCAGTTATTGGTCAACAAAGAAAGATTCACCCCTCCACTTT.

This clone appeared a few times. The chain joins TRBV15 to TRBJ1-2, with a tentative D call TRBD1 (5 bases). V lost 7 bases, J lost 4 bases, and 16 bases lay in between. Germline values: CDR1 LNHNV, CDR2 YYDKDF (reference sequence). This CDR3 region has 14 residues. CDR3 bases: TGTGCCACCAACTACGTCCAGGGTGCCTATGGCTACACCTTC. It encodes CATNYVQGAYGYTF.

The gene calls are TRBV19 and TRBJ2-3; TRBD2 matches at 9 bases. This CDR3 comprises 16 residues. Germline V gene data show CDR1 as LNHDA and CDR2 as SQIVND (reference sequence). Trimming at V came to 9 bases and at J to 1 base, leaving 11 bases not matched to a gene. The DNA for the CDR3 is TGTGCCAGCAGGACCATAGGCGGGGGGGGCACAGATACGCAGTATTTT. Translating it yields CASRTIGGGGTDTQYF. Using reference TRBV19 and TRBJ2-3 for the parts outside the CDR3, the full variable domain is DGGITQSPKYLFRKEGQNVTLSCEQNLNHDAMYWYRQDPGQGLRLIYYSQIVNDFQKGDIAEGYSVSREKKESFPLTVTSAQKNPTAFYLCASRTIGGGGTDTQYFGPGTRLTVL.

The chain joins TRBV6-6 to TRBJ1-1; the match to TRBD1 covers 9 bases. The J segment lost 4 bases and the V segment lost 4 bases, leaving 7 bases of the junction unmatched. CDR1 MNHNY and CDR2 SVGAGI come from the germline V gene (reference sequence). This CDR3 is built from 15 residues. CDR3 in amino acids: CASSSLGTGTTEAFF. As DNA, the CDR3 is TGTGCCAGCAGTTCCCTCGGGACAGGGACCACTGAAGCTTTCTTT.

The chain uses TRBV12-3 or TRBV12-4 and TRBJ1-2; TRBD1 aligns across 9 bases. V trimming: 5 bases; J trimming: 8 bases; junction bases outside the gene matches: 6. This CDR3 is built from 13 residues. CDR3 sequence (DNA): TGTGCCAGCAGTCTGACAGGGGGGGTCGGCTACACCTTC. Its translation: CASSLTGGVGYTF.

For the CDR3, the DNA is TGTGCCAGCAGCGGAAATCTACAGGGTGGCTACACCTTC. This translates into CASSGNLQGGYTF. The chain carries TRBV25-1 and TRBJ1-2, with D maybe TRBD1 (6 bases). The germline V gene has CDR1 MGHDK and CDR2 SYGVNS. The length of the CDR3 is 13 residues. V was trimmed by 6 bases and J by 7 bases, leaving 15 bases between them.

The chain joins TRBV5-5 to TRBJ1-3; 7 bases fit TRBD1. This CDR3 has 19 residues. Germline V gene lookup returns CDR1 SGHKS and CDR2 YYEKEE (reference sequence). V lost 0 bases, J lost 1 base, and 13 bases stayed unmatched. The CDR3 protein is CASSLATPSDRVSGNTIYF. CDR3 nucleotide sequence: TGTGCCAGCAGCTTGGCTACCCCATCTGACAGGGTGTCTGGAAACACCATATATTTT.

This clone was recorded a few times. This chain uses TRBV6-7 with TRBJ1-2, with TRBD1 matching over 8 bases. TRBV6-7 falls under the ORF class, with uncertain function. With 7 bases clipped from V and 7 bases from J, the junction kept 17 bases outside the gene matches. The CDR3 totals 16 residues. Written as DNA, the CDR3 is TGTGCCAGCATTCTCCTGAATCAGGGGGCGAGTGGTGGCTACACCTTC. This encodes CASILLNQGASGGYTF.

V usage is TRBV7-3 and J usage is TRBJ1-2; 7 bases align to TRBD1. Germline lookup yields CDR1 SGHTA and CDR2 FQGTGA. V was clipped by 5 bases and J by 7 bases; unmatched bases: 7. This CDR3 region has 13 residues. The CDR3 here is CASSPDRESGYTF. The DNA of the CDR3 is TGTGCCAGCAGCCCCGACAGGGAATCTGGCTACACCTTC. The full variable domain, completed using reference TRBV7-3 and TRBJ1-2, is GAGVSQTPSNKVTEKGKYVELRCDPISGHTALYWYRQSLGQGPEFLIYFQGTGAADDSGLPNDRFFAVRPEGSVSTLKIQRTERGDSAVYLCASSPDRESGYTFGSGTRLTVV.

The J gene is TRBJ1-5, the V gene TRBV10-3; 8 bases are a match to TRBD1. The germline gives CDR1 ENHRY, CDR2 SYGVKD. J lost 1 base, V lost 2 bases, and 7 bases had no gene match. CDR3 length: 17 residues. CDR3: CAISEETGVLSNQPQHF. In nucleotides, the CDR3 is TGTGCCATCAGTGAGGAGACAGGGGTTCTAAGCAATCAGCCCCAGCATTTT.

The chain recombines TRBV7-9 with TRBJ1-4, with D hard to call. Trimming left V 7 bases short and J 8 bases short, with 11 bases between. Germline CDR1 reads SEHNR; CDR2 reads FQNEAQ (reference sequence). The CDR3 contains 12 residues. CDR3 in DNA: TGTGCCAGCACCCCTGGCGGGGAAAAACTGTTTTTT. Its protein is CASTPGGEKLFF.

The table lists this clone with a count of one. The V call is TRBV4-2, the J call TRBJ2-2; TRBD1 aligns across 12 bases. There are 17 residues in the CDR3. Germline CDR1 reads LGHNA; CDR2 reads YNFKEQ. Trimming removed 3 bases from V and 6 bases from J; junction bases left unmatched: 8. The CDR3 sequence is CASSQGQGAKGAGELFF. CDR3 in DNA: TGTGCCAGCAGCCAGGGACAGGGGGCTAAAGGAGCCGGGGAGCTGTTTTTT.

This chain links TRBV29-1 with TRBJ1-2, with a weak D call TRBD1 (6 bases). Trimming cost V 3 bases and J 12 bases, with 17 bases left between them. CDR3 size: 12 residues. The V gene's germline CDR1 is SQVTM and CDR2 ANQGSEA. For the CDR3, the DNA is TGCAGCGTTGACAGGGGACATGGGGTGGACACCTTC. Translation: CSVDRGHGVDTF.

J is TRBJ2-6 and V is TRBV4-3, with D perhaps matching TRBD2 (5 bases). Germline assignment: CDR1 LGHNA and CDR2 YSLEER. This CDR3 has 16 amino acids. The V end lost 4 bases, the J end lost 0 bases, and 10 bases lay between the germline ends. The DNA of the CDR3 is TGCGCCAGCAGCCGAGGACTCCTCTCTGGGGCCAACGTCCTGACTTTC. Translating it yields CASSRGLLSGANVLTF.

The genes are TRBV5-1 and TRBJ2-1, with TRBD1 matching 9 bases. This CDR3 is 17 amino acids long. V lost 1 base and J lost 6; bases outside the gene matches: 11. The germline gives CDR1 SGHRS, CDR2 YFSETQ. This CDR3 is CASSLSAGTGRINEQFF. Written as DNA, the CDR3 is TGCGCCAGCAGCTTGTCGGCCGGGACAGGGCGTATCAATGAGCAGTTCTTC.